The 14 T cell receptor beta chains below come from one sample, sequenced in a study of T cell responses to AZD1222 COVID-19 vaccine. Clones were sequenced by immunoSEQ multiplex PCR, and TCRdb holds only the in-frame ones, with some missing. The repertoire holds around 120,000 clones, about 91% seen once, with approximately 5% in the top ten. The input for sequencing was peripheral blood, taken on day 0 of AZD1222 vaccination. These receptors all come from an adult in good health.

CDR3 sequence: CASSPDGSNYGYTF. CDR3 DNA: TGTGCCAGCAGTCCGGACGGCTCTAACTATGGCTACACCTTC. The chain combines TRBV6-5 with TRBJ1-2; D gene unclear. The CDR3 totals 14 residues. CDR1 and CDR2 from the germline V gene are MNHEY and SVGAGI. V lost 5 bases to trimming and J lost 0 bases, with 10 bases between them.

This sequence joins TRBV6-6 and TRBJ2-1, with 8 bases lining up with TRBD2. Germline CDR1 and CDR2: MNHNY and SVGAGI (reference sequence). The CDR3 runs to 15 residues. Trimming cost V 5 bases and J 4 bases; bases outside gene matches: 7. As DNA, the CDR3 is TGTGCCAGCAGTCCGGGGGGGAACTCTTACAATGAGCAGTTCTTC. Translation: CASSPGGNSYNEQFF.

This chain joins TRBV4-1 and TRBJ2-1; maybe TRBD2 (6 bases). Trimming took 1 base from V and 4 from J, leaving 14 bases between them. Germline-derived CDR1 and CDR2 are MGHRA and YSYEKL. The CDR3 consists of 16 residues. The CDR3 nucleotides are TGCGCCAGCAGCCAAGGAAGCGGGCGACCTTACAATGAGCAGTTCTTC. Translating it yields CASSQGSGRPYNEQFF.

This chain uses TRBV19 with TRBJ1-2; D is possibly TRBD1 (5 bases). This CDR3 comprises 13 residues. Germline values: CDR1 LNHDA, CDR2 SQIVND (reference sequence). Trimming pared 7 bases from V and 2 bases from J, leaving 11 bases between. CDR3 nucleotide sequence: TGTGCCAGTACCCGGGACTGGAACTATGGCTACACCTTC. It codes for CASTRDWNYGYTF.

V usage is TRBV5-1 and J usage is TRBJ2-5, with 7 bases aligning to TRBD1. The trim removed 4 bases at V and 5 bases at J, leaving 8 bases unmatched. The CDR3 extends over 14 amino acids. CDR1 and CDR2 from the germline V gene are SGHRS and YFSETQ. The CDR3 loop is CASSLRQGWETQYF. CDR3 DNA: TGCGCCAGCAGCCTGAGACAGGGTTGGGAGACCCAGTACTTC.

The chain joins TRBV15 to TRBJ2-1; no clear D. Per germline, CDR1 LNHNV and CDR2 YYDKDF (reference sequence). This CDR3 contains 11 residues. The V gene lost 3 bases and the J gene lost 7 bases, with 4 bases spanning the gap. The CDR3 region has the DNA TGTGCCACCAGCAGGTGGAATGAGCAGTTCTTC. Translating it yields CATSRWNEQFF.

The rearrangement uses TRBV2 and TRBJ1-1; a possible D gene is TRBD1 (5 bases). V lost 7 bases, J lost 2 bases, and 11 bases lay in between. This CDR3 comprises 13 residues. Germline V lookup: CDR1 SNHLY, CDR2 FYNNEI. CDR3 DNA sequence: TGTGCCAGCATGCCAGGGTTTAACACTGAAGCTTTCTTT. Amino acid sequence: CASMPGFNTEAFF.

CDR3 coding DNA: TGCGCCAGCAGCTTCGGGACAGCTAACTATGGCTACACCTTC. Residues: CASSFGTANYGYTF. This chain links TRBV5-1 with TRBJ1-2; 7 bases are shared with TRBD1. This CDR3 spans 14 amino acids. The V gene end was trimmed by 2 bases and the J gene end by 0 bases; junction bases not matched to a gene: 1. Germline loops: CDR1 SGHRS, CDR2 YFSETQ. The full variable domain, rest sourced from reference TRBV5-1 and TRBJ1-2, is KAGVTQTPRYLIKTRGQQVTLSCSPISGHRSVSWYQQTPGQGLQFLFEYFSETQRNKGNFPGRFSGRQFSNSRSEMNVSTLELGDSALYLCASSFGTANYGYTFGSGTRLTVV.

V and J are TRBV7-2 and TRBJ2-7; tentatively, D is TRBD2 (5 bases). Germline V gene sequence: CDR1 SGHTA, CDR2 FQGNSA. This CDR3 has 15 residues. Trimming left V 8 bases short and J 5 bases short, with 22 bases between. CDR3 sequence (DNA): TGTGCCAGCCGCCGGGGTGAGTCGGGCGGCGACGAGCAGTACTTC. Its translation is CASRRGESGGDEQYF.

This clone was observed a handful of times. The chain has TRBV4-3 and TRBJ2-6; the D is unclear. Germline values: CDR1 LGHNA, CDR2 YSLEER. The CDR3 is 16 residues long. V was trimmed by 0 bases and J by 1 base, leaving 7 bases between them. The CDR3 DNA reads TGCGCCAGCAGCCAAGAGTTGGGGTCTGGGGCCAACGTCCTGACTTTC. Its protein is CASSQELGSGANVLTF.

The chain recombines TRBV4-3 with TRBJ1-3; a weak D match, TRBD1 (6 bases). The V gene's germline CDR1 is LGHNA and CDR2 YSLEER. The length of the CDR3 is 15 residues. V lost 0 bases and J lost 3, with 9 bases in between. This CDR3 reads CASSQDRGFGNTIYF. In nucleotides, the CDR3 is TGCGCCAGCAGCCAAGACAGGGGTTTTGGAAACACCATATATTTT.

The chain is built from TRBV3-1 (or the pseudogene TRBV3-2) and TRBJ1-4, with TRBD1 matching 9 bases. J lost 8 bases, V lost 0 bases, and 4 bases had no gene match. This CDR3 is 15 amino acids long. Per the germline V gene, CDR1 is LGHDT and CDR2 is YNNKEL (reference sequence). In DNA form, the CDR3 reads TGTGCCAGCAGCCAAGAAACGGGACAGGGCGAAAAACTGTTTTTT. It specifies CASSQETGQGEKLFF.

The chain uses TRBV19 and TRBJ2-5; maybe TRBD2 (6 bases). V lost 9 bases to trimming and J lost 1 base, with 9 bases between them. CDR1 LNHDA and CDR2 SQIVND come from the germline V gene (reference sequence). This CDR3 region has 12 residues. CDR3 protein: CASRDFQETQYF. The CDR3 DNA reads TGTGCCAGCCGGGACTTCCAAGAGACCCAGTACTTC.

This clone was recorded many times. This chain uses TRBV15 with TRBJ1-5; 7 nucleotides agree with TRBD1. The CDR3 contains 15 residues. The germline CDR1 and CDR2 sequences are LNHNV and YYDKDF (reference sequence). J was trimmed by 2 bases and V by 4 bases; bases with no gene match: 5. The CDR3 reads CATSKDRAGNQPQHF. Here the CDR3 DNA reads TGTGCCACCAGCAAAGACAGGGCGGGCAATCAGCCCCAGCATTTT.